This T cell receptor (beta chain) was captured by sequencing in a study of cytomegalovirus exposure and HLA in healthy donors. The CDR3 covers 15 residues. The germline V gene has CDR1 LGHNA and CDR2 YNFKEQ. With V trimmed by 2 bases and J by 4 bases, 7 bases remained unmatched. Assay: immunoSEQ multiplex PCR; the TCRdb copy retains only in-frame clones and omits some. The sample has tens of thousands of clones, 70% to 90% seen once. The V and J genes are TRBV4-2 and TRBJ2-5; 7 bases are shared with TRBD1. The receptor's source is a woman between 18 and 29 years old in good health and CMV-seropositive. Sequenced input: PBMCs. CDR3 coding DNA: TGTGCCAGCAGCCAATCCACAGGGGTTGGAGAGACCCAGTACTTC. Translating gives CASSQSTGVGETQYF.